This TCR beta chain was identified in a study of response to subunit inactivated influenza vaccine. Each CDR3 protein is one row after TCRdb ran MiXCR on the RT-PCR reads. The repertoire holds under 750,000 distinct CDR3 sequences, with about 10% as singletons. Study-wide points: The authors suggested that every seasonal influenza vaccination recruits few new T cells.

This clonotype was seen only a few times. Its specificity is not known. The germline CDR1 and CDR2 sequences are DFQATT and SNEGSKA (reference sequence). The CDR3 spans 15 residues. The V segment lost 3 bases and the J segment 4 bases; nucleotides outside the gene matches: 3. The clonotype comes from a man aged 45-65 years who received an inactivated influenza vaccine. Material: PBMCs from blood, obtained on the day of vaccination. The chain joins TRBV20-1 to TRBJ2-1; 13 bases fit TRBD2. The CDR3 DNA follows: TGCAGTGCTAGGGGGACTAGCGGGGCTTACAATGAGCAGTTCTTC. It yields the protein CSARGTSGAYNEQFF.